This TCR beta chain came from a study of cytomegalovirus exposure and HLA in healthy donors. Whole-study context: Roughly 89 million unique TCR sequences came from HLA-typed donors in an early release.

Study-wide results and limits: It was in a later analysis that TCR association rates were seen to vary by HLA locus, highest for DRB1 and lowest for HLA-C. Researchers reported that a few CMV-associated chains were confirmed in vitro as CMV antigen-specific.

Primers included in the PCR were 60 Vbeta and 13 Jbeta primers. Repertoires were generated with immunoSEQ multiplex PCR, while TCRdb's copy carries only in-frame clones and drops some. In the table there are around 150,000 clones, more than 60% of which are singletons. Germline assignment: CDR1 MDHEN and CDR2 SYDVKM. The V and J ends lost 6 bases and 3 bases, in that order; junction bases with no gene match: 5. CDR3 length: 14 residues. Regarding this clone: Its antigen is unknown. This same CDR3 is encoded by further DNA sequences in the sample.

The TCR comes from a man between 18 and 35 years old in good health and CMV-seropositive. Sequencing input: PBMCs. The V call is TRBV28, the J call TRBJ2-3; 8 positions agree with TRBD2. In nucleotides, the CDR3 is TGTGCCAGCAGCCGGGAGGGTGTAACAGATACGCAGTATTTT. Encoded protein: CASSREGVTDTQYF.